The rows below give T cell receptor beta chains drawn from one sample of a study of vaccination effects on CD4 cells after COVID-19. Only in-frame clones appear in the TCRdb table, and some are missing; sequencing was by immunoSEQ multiplex PCR. The sample consists of 50,000 to 70,000 clones, about two thirds of them appearing once. These TCRs are of unknown antigen specificity. The sequencing here drew on CD4+ T cells from PBMCs cultured without peptide, taken before COVID-19 vaccination. The receptors come from a human donor who had a prior SARS-CoV-2 infection. CDR3s include the opening cysteine and the closing phenylalanine or tryptophan. The D gene is left open where the match is weak. For some rows the clone size is stated as once, few or many, or as a class when expanded; others skip it.

CDR3 protein: CAWSSGGSNEKLFF
CDR3 DNA: TGTGCCTGGAGTTCAGGGGGTTCTAATGAAAAACTGTTTTTT
D gene: TRBD1
clone size: few
J gene: TRBJ1-4
V gene: TRBV30

CDR3 protein: CASSEPVSTDTQYF
CDR3 DNA: TGTGCCAGCAGTGAGCCCGTAAGCACAGATACGCAGTATTTT
D gene: .
clone size: .
J gene: TRBJ2-3
V gene: TRBV25-1

CDR3 protein: CASRVGGGYTEAFF
CDR3 DNA: TGTGCCAGCAGGGTGGGTGGGGGTTACACTGAAGCTTTCTTT
D gene: .
clone size: .
J gene: TRBJ1-1
V gene: TRBV6-5

CDR3 protein: CASSQAAKNIQYF
CDR3 DNA: TGTGCCAGCAGCCAGGCCGCCAAAAACATTCAGTACTTC
D gene: .
clone size: many
J gene: TRBJ2-4
V gene: TRBV4-2

CDR3 protein: CASRKGALETQYF
CDR3 DNA: TGCGCCAGCAGGAAGGGGGCGTTAGAGACCCAGTACTTC
D gene: TRBD1
clone size: few
J gene: TRBJ2-5
V gene: TRBV5-1

CDR3 protein: CASSPILWNTGELFF
CDR3 DNA: TGTGCCAGCTCACCCATTTTGTGGAACACCGGGGAGCTGTTTTTT
D gene: .
clone size: .
J gene: TRBJ2-2
V gene: TRBV18

CDR3 protein: CAWTRGLAVSDEQFF
CDR3 DNA: TGTGCCTGGACCAGGGGACTAGCGGTATCCGATGAGCAGTTCTTC
D gene: TRBD2
clone size: .
J gene: TRBJ2-1
V gene: TRBV30

CDR3 protein: CASSLLLAGDNGELFF
CDR3 DNA: TGCGCCAGCAGCTTGTTACTAGCGGGAGATAACGGGGAGCTGTTTTTT
D gene: TRBD2
clone size: .
J gene: TRBJ2-2
V gene: TRBV5-1

CDR3 protein: CASSIHGDYGYTF
CDR3 DNA: TGTGCCAGTAGTATCCATGGGGACTATGGCTACACCTTC
D gene: .
clone size: medium-sized
J gene: TRBJ1-2
V gene: TRBV19

CDR3 protein: CASIEGGFGSPLHF
CDR3 DNA: TGTGCCAGTATTGAGGGGGGGTTCGGTTCACCCCTCCACTTT
D gene: .
clone size: .
J gene: TRBJ1-6
V gene: TRBV6-6

CDR3 protein: CAWSVRFNEFMNTEAFF
CDR3 DNA: TGTGCCTGGAGTGTCCGTTTTAATGAATTCATGAACACTGAAGCTTTCTTT
D gene: .
clone size: .
J gene: TRBJ1-1
V gene: TRBV30

CDR3 protein: CASSFYRTPGYEQYF
CDR3 DNA: TGTGCCAGCAGTTTTTACAGGACCCCAGGGTACGAGCAGTACTTC
D gene: .
clone size: .
J gene: TRBJ2-7
V gene: TRBV6-5

CDR3 protein: CASSLNGLGVAGEWFF
CDR3 DNA: TGTGCCAGCAGCTTAAACGGGTTAGGAGTCGCGGGGGAATGGTTCTTC
D gene: TRBD2
clone size: few
J gene: TRBJ2-1
V gene: TRBV7-2

CDR3 protein: CASSLVRGDTQYF
CDR3 DNA: TGTGCCAGCAGCTTAGTAAGAGGAGATACGCAGTATTTT
D gene: .
clone size: .
J gene: TRBJ2-3
V gene: TRBV7-9

CDR3 protein: CSASPETGAGTEAFF
CDR3 DNA: TGCAGTGCTAGTCCTGAAACTGGGGCCGGCACTGAAGCTTTCTTT
D gene: .
clone size: few
J gene: TRBJ1-1
V gene: TRBV20-1

CDR3 protein: CASSLAASGDNEQFF
CDR3 DNA: TGTGCCAGCAGCTTAGCGGCTAGCGGGGACAATGAGCAGTTCTTC
D gene: TRBD2
clone size: few
J gene: TRBJ2-1
V gene: TRBV7-6

CDR3 protein: CASGRMLADSYEQYF
CDR3 DNA: TGTGCCAGCGGAAGGATGCTAGCGGACTCCTACGAGCAGTACTTC
D gene: TRBD2
clone size: few
J gene: TRBJ2-7
V gene: TRBV6-5

CDR3 protein: CSAASYEKLFF
CDR3 DNA: TGCAGTGCTGCCAGCTATGAAAAACTGTTTTTT
D gene: .
clone size: few
J gene: TRBJ1-4
V gene: TRBV20-1

CDR3 protein: CASSLEHF
CDR3 DNA: TGTGCCAGCAGTTTAGAGCATTTT
D gene: .
clone size: once
J gene: TRBJ1-5
V gene: TRBV12-3/TRBV12-4

CDR3 protein: CASSPSRDTGDNEQFF
CDR3 DNA: TGTGCCAGCTCACCATCCCGGGACACCGGGGACAATGAGCAGTTCTTC
D gene: .
clone size: .
J gene: TRBJ2-1
V gene: TRBV18

CDR3 protein: CASSPNRGGYEQYF
CDR3 DNA: TGTGCCAGCAGCCCAAATCGAGGTGGCTACGAGCAGTACTTC
D gene: .
clone size: few
J gene: TRBJ2-7
V gene: TRBV7-8

CDR3 protein: CASSQDKGQGGWETQYF
CDR3 DNA: TGTGCCAGCAGCCAAGATAAGGGGCAGGGTGGTTGGGAGACCCAGTACTTC
D gene: .
clone size: .
J gene: TRBJ2-5
V gene: TRBV3-1/TRBV3-2

CDR3 protein: CASSSGINYGYTF
CDR3 DNA: TGTGCCAGCAGCTCGGGCATTAACTATGGCTACACCTTC
D gene: .
clone size: few
J gene: TRBJ1-2
V gene: TRBV5-4

CDR3 protein: CASRQNVASPLHF
CDR3 DNA: TGTGCCAGCAGACAAAACGTGGCTTCACCCCTCCACTTT
D gene: .
clone size: .
J gene: TRBJ1-6
V gene: TRBV6-5

CDR3 protein: CASSFSDSPLHF
CDR3 DNA: TGTGCCAGCAGTTTTTCGGATTCACCCCTCCACTTT
D gene: .
clone size: .
J gene: TRBJ1-6
V gene: TRBV27

CDR3 protein: CASRIPGTDVGKLFF
CDR3 DNA: TGTGCCAGTAGGATACCCGGGACAGACGTAGGAAAACTGTTTTTT
D gene: TRBD1
clone size: .
J gene: TRBJ1-4
V gene: TRBV19

CDR3 protein: CASSEGTRIIEQYF
CDR3 DNA: TGTGCCAGCAGCGAAGGGACAAGGATAATCGAGCAGTACTTC
D gene: .
clone size: few
J gene: TRBJ2-7
V gene: TRBV6-1

CDR3 protein: CASRRNGLVGETQYF
CDR3 DNA: TGTGCCAGCAGACGAAATGGACTAGTCGGAGAGACCCAGTACTTC
D gene: TRBD2
clone size: .
J gene: TRBJ2-5
V gene: TRBV7-3

CDR3 protein: CASSQDIEEGSPLHF
CDR3 DNA: TGCGCCAGCAGCCAAGATATCGAGGAGGGCTCACCCCTCCACTTT
D gene: .
clone size: .
J gene: TRBJ1-6
V gene: TRBV4-3

CDR3 protein: CASSIFTGRTEAFF
CDR3 DNA: TGTGCCAGTAGTATTTTTACCGGACGTACTGAAGCTTTCTTT
D gene: .
clone size: .
J gene: TRBJ1-1
V gene: TRBV19

CDR3 protein: CASSLYSGTANYGYTF
CDR3 DNA: TGTGCCAGCAGCTTGTACAGCGGGACAGCTAACTATGGCTACACCTTC
D gene: TRBD1
clone size: .
J gene: TRBJ1-2
V gene: TRBV5-4

CDR3 protein: CASSLVNEQFF
CDR3 DNA: TGTGCCAGCAGCTTAGTAAATGAGCAGTTCTTC
D gene: .
clone size: .
J gene: TRBJ2-1
V gene: TRBV7-9

CDR3 protein: CASSPLAGGGETQYF
CDR3 DNA: TGTGCCAGCAGTCCCCTAGCGGGAGGGGGGGAGACCCAGTACTTC
D gene: TRBD2
clone size: .
J gene: TRBJ2-5
V gene: TRBV28

CDR3 protein: CASSFLAGGTDTQYF
CDR3 DNA: TGCGCCAGCAGCTTTTTGGCGGGGGGCACAGATACGCAGTATTTT
D gene: TRBD2
clone size: .
J gene: TRBJ2-3
V gene: TRBV5-1

CDR3 protein: CASNSTSDRANLFPKNIQYF
CDR3 DNA: TGTGCCAGCAATTCTACCAGTGACAGGGCCAACCTCTTTCCCAAAAACATTCAGTACTTC
D gene: TRBD1
clone size: .
J gene: TRBJ2-4
V gene: TRBV6-4

CDR3 protein: CASSQGTSGSTQYF
CDR3 DNA: TGTGCCAGCAGCCAAGGGACTAGCGGGAGCACGCAGTATTTT
D gene: TRBD2
clone size: .
J gene: TRBJ2-3
V gene: TRBV3-1/TRBV3-2

CDR3 protein: CASSLSQPSTDTQYF
CDR3 DNA: TGCGCCAGCAGCTTGTCACAGCCTAGCACAGATACGCAGTATTTT
D gene: .
clone size: .
J gene: TRBJ2-3
V gene: TRBV5-1

CDR3 protein: CASSHDQSLDSPLHF
CDR3 DNA: TGTGCCAGCAGCCATGACCAGTCCCTAGATTCACCCCTCCACTTT
D gene: .
clone size: .
J gene: TRBJ1-6
V gene: TRBV4-2

CDR3 protein: CASSQLMEEKLFF
CDR3 DNA: TGTGCCAGCAGTCAACTCATGGAGGAAAAACTGTTTTTT
D gene: .
clone size: .
J gene: TRBJ1-4
V gene: TRBV28

CDR3 protein: CASSPRLRGSDTEAFF
CDR3 DNA: TGTGCCAGCAGCCCTAGATTGAGGGGATCCGACACTGAAGCTTTCTTT
D gene: .
clone size: .
J gene: TRBJ1-1
V gene: TRBV7-6

CDR3 protein: CASSSRWAREQFF
CDR3 DNA: TGTGCCAGCAGTAGCAGATGGGCCAGGGAGCAGTTCTTC
D gene: .
clone size: .
J gene: TRBJ2-1
V gene: TRBV6-2/TRBV6-3

CDR3 protein: CASSQEWNTEAFF
CDR3 DNA: TGTGCCAGCAGTCAGGAGTGGAACACTGAAGCTTTCTTT
D gene: .
clone size: .
J gene: TRBJ1-1
V gene: TRBV2

CDR3 protein: CASSIAGSTPNYGYTF
CDR3 DNA: TGTGCCAGTAGTATAGCTGGGAGCACCCCTAACTATGGCTACACCTTC
D gene: .
clone size: .
J gene: TRBJ1-2
V gene: TRBV19

CDR3 protein: CASSPGGRETQYF
CDR3 DNA: TGCGCCAGCAGCCCGGGGGGCCGAGAGACCCAGTACTTC
D gene: .
clone size: .
J gene: TRBJ2-5
V gene: TRBV5-1

CDR3 protein: CASSPYAYEQYF
CDR3 DNA: TGTGCCAGCAGCCCGTACGCCTACGAGCAGTACTTC
D gene: .
clone size: few
J gene: TRBJ2-7
V gene: TRBV7-8

CDR3 protein: CSTRGAYEQYF
CDR3 DNA: TGCAGCACTAGAGGGGCCTACGAGCAGTACTTC
D gene: .
clone size: .
J gene: TRBJ2-7
V gene: TRBV20-1

CDR3 protein: CAASADSGNTIYF
CDR3 DNA: TGTGCTGCATCGGCGGACTCTGGAAACACCATATATTTT
D gene: .
clone size: few
J gene: TRBJ1-3
V gene: TRBV6-5

CDR3 protein: CASSVESGADTQYF
CDR3 DNA: TGTGCCAGCAGCGTAGAGTCGGGTGCTGATACGCAGTATTTT
D gene: .
clone size: .
J gene: TRBJ2-3
V gene: TRBV9

CDR3 protein: CATSDPKQGLGTQYF
CDR3 DNA: TGTGCCACCAGTGATCCGAAACAGGGCTTAGGGACCCAGTACTTC
D gene: .
clone size: .
J gene: TRBJ2-5
V gene: TRBV24-1

CDR3 protein: CASSPRVGQAGANVLTF
CDR3 DNA: TGTGCCAGCTCACCGCGGGTAGGACAAGCTGGGGCCAACGTCCTGACTTTC
D gene: .
clone size: .
J gene: TRBJ2-6
V gene: TRBV18

CDR3 protein: CASGLVAVYNEQFF
CDR3 DNA: TGTGCCAGCGGACTGGTAGCGGTCTACAATGAGCAGTTCTTC
D gene: .
clone size: .
J gene: TRBJ2-1
V gene: TRBV2